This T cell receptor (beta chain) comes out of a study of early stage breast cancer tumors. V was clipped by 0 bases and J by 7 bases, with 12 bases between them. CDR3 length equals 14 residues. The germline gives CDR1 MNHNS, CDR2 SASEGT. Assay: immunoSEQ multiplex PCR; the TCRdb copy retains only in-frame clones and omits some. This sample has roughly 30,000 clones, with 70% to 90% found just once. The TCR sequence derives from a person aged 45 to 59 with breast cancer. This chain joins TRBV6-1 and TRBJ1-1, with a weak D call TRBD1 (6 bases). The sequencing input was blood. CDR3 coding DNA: TGTGCCAGCAGTGAAGCGGGTAGGACAGATGAAGCTTTCTTT. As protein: CASSEAGRTDEAFF.